This T cell receptor (beta chain) was captured in a study of CD8+ T cells in alopecia areata. About the research overall: Severity was scored as percentage of affected scalp area in treated patients.

Broader study findings: Under tofacitinib, numerous expanded lesional clonotypes remained detectable in scalp and blood. Besides other cells, scalp samples also yield sequences of resident alphabeta T cells from normal skin.

On this clone: The antigen is not known.

RNA extraction was followed by reverse transcription into cDNA, which acted as the sequencing template. Generated by immunoSEQ multiplex PCR, the TCRdb table keeps only in-frame clones and is missing some. Altogether around 290,000 clones are present, about three fifths being singletons, with the ten largest covering around 1.8%. Specified treatment: oral pan-JAK inhibitor, 5-10 mg twice daily. Lesional scalp punch biopsies and peripheral blood were collected from alopecia areata patients. The sequence was obtained from a human donor with alopecia areata. Sequencing used CD4+ T cells sorted from blood, obtained at week 24, from a patient treated with tofacitinib.

CDR3 DNA sequence: TGTGCCAGCAGCTATCGCCAGGGGTCCTACGAGCAGTACTTC. It translates to CASSYRQGSYEQYF. The rearrangement uses TRBV5-6 and TRBJ2-7; the D gene is possibly TRBD1 (6 bases). The CDR3 loop spans 14 amino acids. Germline-derived CDR1 and CDR2 are SGHDT and YYEEEE. The V and J ends lost 3 bases and 1 base respectively, with 11 bases between them.